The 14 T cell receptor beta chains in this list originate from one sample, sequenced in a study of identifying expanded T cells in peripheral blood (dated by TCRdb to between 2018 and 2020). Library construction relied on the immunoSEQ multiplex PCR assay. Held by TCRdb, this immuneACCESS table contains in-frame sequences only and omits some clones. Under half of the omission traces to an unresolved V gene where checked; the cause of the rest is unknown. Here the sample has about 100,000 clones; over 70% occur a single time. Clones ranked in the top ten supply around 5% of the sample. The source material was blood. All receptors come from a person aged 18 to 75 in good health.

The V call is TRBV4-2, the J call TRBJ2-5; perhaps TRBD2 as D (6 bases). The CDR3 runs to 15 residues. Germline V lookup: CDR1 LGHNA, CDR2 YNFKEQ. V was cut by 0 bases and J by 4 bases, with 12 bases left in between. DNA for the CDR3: TGTGCCAGCAGCCAAGACCGGAGGGAGCGAGAGACCCAGTACTTC. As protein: CASSQDRRERETQYF.

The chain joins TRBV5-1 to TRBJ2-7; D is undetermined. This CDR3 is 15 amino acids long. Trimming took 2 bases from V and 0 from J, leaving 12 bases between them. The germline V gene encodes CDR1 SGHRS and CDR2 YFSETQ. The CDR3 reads CASSFPEESSYEQYF. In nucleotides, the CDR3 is TGCGCCAGCAGCTTTCCAGAAGAAAGCTCCTACGAGCAGTACTTC.

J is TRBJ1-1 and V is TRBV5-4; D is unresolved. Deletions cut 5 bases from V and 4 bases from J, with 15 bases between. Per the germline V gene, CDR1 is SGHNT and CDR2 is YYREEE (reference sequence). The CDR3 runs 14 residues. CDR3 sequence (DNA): TGTGCCAGCAGTGACCCGAGGGAGGCCACTGAAGCTTTCTTT. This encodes CASSDPREATEAFF.

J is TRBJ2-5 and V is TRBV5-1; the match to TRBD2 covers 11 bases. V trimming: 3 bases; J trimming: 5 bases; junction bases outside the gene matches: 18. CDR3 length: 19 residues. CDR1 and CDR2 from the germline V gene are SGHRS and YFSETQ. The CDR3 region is CASSSRLAGSSLVAETQYF. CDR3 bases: TGCGCCAGCAGCTCCCGACTAGCGGGGTCGAGCCTTGTTGCGGAGACCCAGTACTTC.

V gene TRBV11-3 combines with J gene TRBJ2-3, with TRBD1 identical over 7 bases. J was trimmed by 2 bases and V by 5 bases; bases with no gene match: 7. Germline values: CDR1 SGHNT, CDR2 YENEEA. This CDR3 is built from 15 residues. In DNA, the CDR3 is TGTGCCAGCAGCCACCCCGGGACAGACACAGATACGCAGTATTTT. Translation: CASSHPGTDTDTQYF.

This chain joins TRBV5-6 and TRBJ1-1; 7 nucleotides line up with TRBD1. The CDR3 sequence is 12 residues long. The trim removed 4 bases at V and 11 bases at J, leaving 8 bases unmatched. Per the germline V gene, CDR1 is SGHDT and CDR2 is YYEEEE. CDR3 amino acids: CASSPGQTVAFF. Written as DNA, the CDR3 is TGTGCCAGCAGCCCGGGACAGACGGTTGCTTTCTTT.

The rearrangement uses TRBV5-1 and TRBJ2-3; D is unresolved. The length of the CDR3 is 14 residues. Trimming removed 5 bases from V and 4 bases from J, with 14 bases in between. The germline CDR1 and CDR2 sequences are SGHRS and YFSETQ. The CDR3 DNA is TGCGCCAGCAGATCAGGTCTAGACTCAGATACGCAGTATTTT. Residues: CASRSGLDSDTQYF.

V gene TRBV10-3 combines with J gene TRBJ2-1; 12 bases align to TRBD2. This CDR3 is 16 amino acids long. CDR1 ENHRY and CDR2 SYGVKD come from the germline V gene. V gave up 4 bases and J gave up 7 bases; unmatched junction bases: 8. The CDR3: CAISGQLAGGSNEQFF. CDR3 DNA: TGTGCCATCAGTGGCCAACTAGCGGGAGGTTCTAATGAGCAGTTCTTC.

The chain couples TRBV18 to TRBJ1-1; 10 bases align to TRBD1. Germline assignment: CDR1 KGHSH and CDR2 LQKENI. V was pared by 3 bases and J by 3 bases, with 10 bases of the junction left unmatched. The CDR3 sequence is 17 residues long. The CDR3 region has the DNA TGTGCCAGCTCACCCCGACAGGGGGCCTGGGGGGACACTGAAGCTTTCTTT. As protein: CASSPRQGAWGDTEAFF.

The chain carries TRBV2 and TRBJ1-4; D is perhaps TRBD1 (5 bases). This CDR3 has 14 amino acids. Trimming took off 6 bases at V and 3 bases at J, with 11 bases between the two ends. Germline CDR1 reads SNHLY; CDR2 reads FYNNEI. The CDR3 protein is CASRTGRSNEKLFF. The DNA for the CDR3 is TGTGCCAGCAGGACGGGACGGTCTAATGAAAAACTGTTTTTT.

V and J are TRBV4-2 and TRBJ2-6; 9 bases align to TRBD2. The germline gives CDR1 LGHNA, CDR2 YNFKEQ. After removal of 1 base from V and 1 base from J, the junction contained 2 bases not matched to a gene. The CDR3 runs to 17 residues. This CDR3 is CASSQASGDSGANVLTF. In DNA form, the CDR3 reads TGTGCCAGCAGCCAAGCTAGCGGGGATTCTGGGGCCAACGTCCTGACTTTC.

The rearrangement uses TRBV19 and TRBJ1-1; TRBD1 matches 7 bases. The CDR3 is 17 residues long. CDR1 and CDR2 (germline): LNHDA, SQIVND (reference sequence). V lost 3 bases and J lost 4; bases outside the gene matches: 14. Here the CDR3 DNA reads TGTGCCAGTAGTATGGCGAGGGCAGGGGGAAGGGGCACTGAAGCTTTCTTT. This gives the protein CASSMARAGGRGTEAFF. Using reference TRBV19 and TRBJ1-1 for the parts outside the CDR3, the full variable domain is DGGITQSPKYLFRKEGQNVTLSCEQNLNHDAMYWYRQDPGQGLRLIYYSQIVNDFQKGDIAEGYSVSREKKESFPLTVTSAQKNPTAFYLCASSMARAGGRGTEAFFGQGTRLTVV.

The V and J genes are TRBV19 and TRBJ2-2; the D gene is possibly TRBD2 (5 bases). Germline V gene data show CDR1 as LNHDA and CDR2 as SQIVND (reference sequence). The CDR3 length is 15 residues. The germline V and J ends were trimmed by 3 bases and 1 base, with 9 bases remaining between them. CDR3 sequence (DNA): TGTGCCAGTAGTATCCTTCGGGGGAACACCGGGGAGCTGTTTTTT. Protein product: CASSILRGNTGELFF.

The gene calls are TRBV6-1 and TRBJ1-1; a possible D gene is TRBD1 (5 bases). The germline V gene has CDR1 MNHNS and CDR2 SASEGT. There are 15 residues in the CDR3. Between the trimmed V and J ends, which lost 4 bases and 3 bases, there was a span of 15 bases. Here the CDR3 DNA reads TGTGCCAGCAGTGCGGCAGGGTCACGGGACACTGAAGCTTTCTTT. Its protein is CASSAAGSRDTEAFF.